The entry below gives a single TCR beta chain sequence along with its context. Its specificity is not known. The data were produced by immunoSEQ multiplex PCR, yet TCRdb's version contains in-frame clones alone and is incomplete. The data show about 93,000 clones, 75% to 90% seen once. This sample was taken from a study of T cell responses to AZD1222 COVID-19 vaccine. Study background: Second-dose intervals of approximately 4 or approximately 12 weeks were pooled.

Germline V CDR1 and CDR2: MNHEY, SVGAGI. Trimming removed 4 bases at V and 4 bases at J, with 7 bases between. The CDR3 consists of 13 residues. Findings and caveats of the study: White British people made up most donors, females outnumbered males, and clonal diversity was possibly underestimated. Spike regions recognized by vaccine-associated CD4 TCRs spanned the protein, led by 160-218 and 743-854. Baseline seropositives among AZD1222 recipients totaled only six or seven.

Sequences were derived from peripheral blood, sampled on day 0 of AZD1222 vaccination. This TCR derives from an adult in good health. The rearrangement links TRBV6-5 to TRBJ2-2; D is ambiguous. CDR3 sequence (DNA): TGTGCCAGCAGTTCCCTAGGCACCGGGGAGCTGTTTTTT. It specifies CASSSLGTGELFF.